The clone carrying this TCR beta chain was recorded a few times. Germline values: CDR1 LNHDA, CDR2 SQIVND (reference sequence). Trimming removed 3 bases from V and 0 bases from J, with 9 bases in between. CDR3 length equals 14 residues. The source of the sample is a study of blood T cell repertoires in COVID-19. Study-level information: The study drew acute and convalescent COVID-19 samples from the United States, Italy and Spain. PBMCs, B-cell-depleted T cells, or T cells provided the cDNA or gDNA that made up the material.

How the authors handled the data: Reference gene primer amplification gave estimated nucleated cell counts. Measured with immunoSEQ multiplex PCR; TCRdb has only the in-frame clones, and not every one. That table is the source of V, J and clone size, and D and trimming were worked out from the DNA. This sample carries 50,000 to 70,000 clones, 60% to 85% of them seen once, and the ten largest clones take approximately 4.9%. The J gene is TRBJ2-7, the V gene TRBV19; no reliable D call. This clonotype was obtained from a human donor in a cohort sampled during active COVID-19. The sample consisted of peripheral blood. CDR3 bases: TGTGCCAGTAGTATGAGGTCAGCCTCCTACGAGCAGTACTTC. Its protein is CASSMRSASYEQYF. The full variable domain, with the rest looked up from reference TRBV19 and TRBJ2-7, is DGGITQSPKYLFRKEGQNVTLSCEQNLNHDAMYWYRQDPGQGLRLIYYSQIVNDFQKGDIAEGYSVSREKKESFPLTVTSAQKNPTAFYLCASSMRSASYEQYFGPGTRLTVT.